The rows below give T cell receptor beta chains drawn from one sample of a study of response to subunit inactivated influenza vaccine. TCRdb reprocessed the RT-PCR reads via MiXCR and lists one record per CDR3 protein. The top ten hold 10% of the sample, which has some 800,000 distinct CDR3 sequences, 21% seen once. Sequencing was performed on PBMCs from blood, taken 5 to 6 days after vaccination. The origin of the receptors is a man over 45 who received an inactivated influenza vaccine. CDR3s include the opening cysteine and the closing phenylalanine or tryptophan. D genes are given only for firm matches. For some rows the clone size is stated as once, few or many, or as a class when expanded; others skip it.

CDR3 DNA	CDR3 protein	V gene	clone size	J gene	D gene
TGTGCCAGCTCACCAACCTCGGAGGGGTTCCAAGAGACCCAGTACTTC	CASSPTSEGFQETQYF	TRBV18	NA	TRBJ2-5	NA
TGTGCCAGCAGCGCTTCTAGCGGGGACACCGGGGAGCTGTTTTTT	CASSASSGDTGELFF	TRBV9	few	TRBJ2-2	TRBD2
TGCGCCAGCAGCTACATTACAGGGGGAAAGAATTCACCCCTCCACTTT	CASSYITGGKNSPLHF	TRBV4-3	NA	TRBJ1-6	TRBD1
TGCGCCAGCAGCTTGGATCGGGGTTGGGATGAGCAGTTCTTC	CASSLDRGWDEQFF	TRBV5-1	NA	TRBJ2-1	NA
TGCAGTGCTAGAGATAGTCGACTAGTGGCCTACAATGAGCAGTTCTTC	CSARDSRLVAYNEQFF	TRBV20-1	NA	TRBJ2-1	NA
TGCGCCAGCAGGTCAGACACCGGGGAGCTGTTTTTT	CASRSDTGELFF	TRBV5-1	few	TRBJ2-2	NA
TGTGCCAGCAGTGAAAGGGGAGGGCGGACTGAAGCTTTCTTT	CASSERGGRTEAFF	TRBV6-1	NA	TRBJ1-1	NA
TGCAGTGCTAGGAGAGGTGGGACTGGCTATGGCTACACCTTC	CSARRGGTGYGYTF	TRBV20-1	NA	TRBJ1-2	NA
TGCGCCAGCAGCTTGCCCGGCGGGGGTGATACGCAGTATTTT	CASSLPGGGDTQYF	TRBV5-1	few	TRBJ2-3	TRBD2
TGCAGTGCTACACGACAGGGCCAGTACAATGAGCAGTTCTTC	CSATRQGQYNEQFF	TRBV20-1	few	TRBJ2-1	TRBD1
TGTGCCAGCAGCAAAACGGGCTCCTACAATGAGCAGTTCTTC	CASSKTGSYNEQFF	TRBV11-2	few	TRBJ2-1	NA
TGCAGTGCGCCGGGACTAGCGGGAGGTCTAAGCTCCTACAATGAGCAGTTCTTC	CSAPGLAGGLSSYNEQFF	TRBV20-1	NA	TRBJ2-1	TRBD2
TGTGCCACCAAAAGGACCCCACAGGGCGGCTACGAGCAGTACTTC	CATKRTPQGGYEQYF	TRBV24-1	NA	TRBJ2-7	NA
TGCAGTGCTAGGACTAGCGGGGGGGTTTTTGAGCAGTTCTTC	CSARTSGGVFEQFF	TRBV20-1	NA	TRBJ2-1	TRBD2
TGTGCCAGCAGCCTCCGCTACGGGTTAATAGACAGGGTGAACACTGAAGCTTTCTTT	CASSLRYGLIDRVNTEAFF	TRBV11-1	NA	TRBJ1-1	TRBD1
TGCAGCACGAGGACAGGGCTAGAGACCCAGTACTTC	CSTRTGLETQYF	TRBV29-1	NA	TRBJ2-5	TRBD1
TGTGCCAGCACCTCAAGGGGGACATCGTACTCCTACGAGCAGTACTTC	CASTSRGTSYSYEQYF	TRBV5-5	NA	TRBJ2-7	NA
TGTGCCAGCAGTTCGCAGCGGGCAGGGGGAACTTACGAGCAGTACTTC	CASSSQRAGGTYEQYF	TRBV6-2/TRBV6-3	NA	TRBJ2-7	NA
TGCAGTGCTAGAGATCTACTGACGGAATACGAGCAGTACTTC	CSARDLLTEYEQYF	TRBV20-1	many	TRBJ2-7	NA
TGTGCCAGCAGTAGCCAGACGTTCACCGGGGAGCTGTTTTTT	CASSSQTFTGELFF	TRBV12-3/TRBV12-4	few	TRBJ2-2	NA
TGCGCCAGCAGCCAGGAAAACAGGGGGCTAGAGACCCAGTACTTC	CASSQENRGLETQYF	TRBV4-3	NA	TRBJ2-5	TRBD1
TGCGCCAGCAGCTCTACTCAAACAGAGACCCAGTACTTC	CASSSTQTETQYF	TRBV5-1	few	TRBJ2-5	NA
TGTGCCAGCAGCTTGGGGACTAGCGGGAGCGTAGAGACCCAGTACTTC	CASSLGTSGSVETQYF	TRBV5-4	NA	TRBJ2-5	TRBD2
TGCAGTGCTAGTCGAGGGGGTAGGGCAGATACGCAGTATTTT	CSASRGGRADTQYF	TRBV20-1	many	TRBJ2-3	NA